A selection of T cell receptor beta chains follows, all from one sample in a study of early T cells in non-severe SARS-CoV-2 infection. One entry per CDR3 protein, called by TCRdb with MiXCR from the 5' RACE reads. The sample lists some 30,000 distinct CDR3 sequences, less than 6% seen once, with 10% to 15% in the top ten. The sequenced sample consisted of whole blood. These receptors were obtained from an adult who was a healthcare worker with PCR-confirmed SARS-CoV-2 infection or an uninfected control (not recorded which). The CDR3 runs from the conserved cysteine through the conserved F or W. The D gene is left open where the match is weak. A row's size may be missing; if present it is once, few, many or a size class.

clone_size d_call j_call v_call cdr3_nt cdr3_aa
many - TRBJ2-1 TRBV15 TGTGCCACCAGCGCAGGGCTAGCGAGCATGAATGAGCAGTTCTTC CATSAGLASMNEQFF
many TRBD2 TRBJ2-4 TRBV20-1 TGCAGTGCTATCACTAGCGGGGGAAGAAACATTCAGTACTTC CSAITSGGRNIQYF
many - TRBJ1-1 TRBV7-6 TGTGCCAGCAGCTTCATCCGACCTGGGGGGGGGATGAACACTGAAGCTTTCTTT CASSFIRPGGGMNTEAFF
many - TRBJ2-7 TRBV20-1 TGCAGTGCTAGCCCCCGGGACACACCCCGCGATCAGTACTTC CSASPRDTPRDQYF
many - TRBJ2-5 TRBV19 TGTGCCAGTAGCTCGTACCAAGAGACCCAGTACTTC CASSSYQETQYF
- - TRBJ2-3 TRBV7-3 TGTGCCAGCAGCCCCATGGGGCTCACAGATACGCAGTATTTT CASSPMGLTDTQYF
many - TRBJ2-1 TRBV11-2 TGTGCCAGCAGCTTATGGGACCAGCCTTTTCTCCGCAATGAGCAGTTCTTC CASSLWDQPFLRNEQFF
many TRBD2 TRBJ2-1 TRBV6-5 TGTGCCAGCAGTGACGGGGGGTACAATGAGCAGTTCTTC CASSDGGYNEQFF
many - TRBJ1-5 TRBV12-3/TRBV12-4 TGTGCCAGCAGTCCCGACAGGACGGATCAGCCCCAGCATTTT CASSPDRTDQPQHF
many - TRBJ2-3 TRBV29-1 TGCAGTATCGCGAATGGTGGGGCGGAGACAGATACGCAGTATTTT CSIANGGAETDTQYF
many - TRBJ2-1 TRBV11-3 TGTGCCAGCAGCTTAGCTGGAACCTACAATGAGCAGTTCTTC CASSLAGTYNEQFF
many - TRBJ1-6 TRBV10-2 TGCGCCATTGCCGGGGGGGCCAATTCACCCCTCCACTTT CAIAGGANSPLHF
few - TRBJ2-5 TRBV6-2/TRBV6-3 TGTGCCAGCAGTTTGGCCATCCTAGAGACCCAGTACTTC CASSLAILETQYF
once - TRBJ2-1 TRBV7-9 TGTGCCAGCAGCTTATTTAGCACCAATGAGCAGTTCTTC CASSLFSTNEQFF
many - TRBJ1-1 TRBV20-1 TGCAGTGCTGACCGGGACAACCGGGCCACTGAAGCTTTCTTT CSADRDNRATEAFF
many TRBD2 TRBJ2-5 TRBV20-1 TGCAGTGCTAGCTCCGGGACTAGCGGGGGGGGCCCCGCCGAGACCCAGTACTTC CSASSGTSGGGPAETQYF
many TRBD1 TRBJ1-5 TRBV20-1 TGCAGTGCCACCCGAGGGACAGGGGGCCGCAATCAGCCCCAGCATTTT CSATRGTGGRNQPQHF
many TRBD1 TRBJ1-6 TRBV28 TGTGCCAGCAGGCCGACAGGGGGCTTTAATTCACCCCTCCACTTT CASRPTGGFNSPLHF
many - TRBJ1-2 TRBV6-5 TGTGCCAGCAGTTACTCGACTGGTGGGGGGGTCGATGGCTACACCTTC CASSYSTGGGVDGYTF
few TRBD1 TRBJ2-2 TRBV4-3 TGCGCCAGCAGTCCAACTCAGGACAGGGGGGAATTAACCGGGGAGCTGTTTTTT CASSPTQDRGELTGELFF
many - TRBJ1-1 TRBV7-2 TGTGCCAGCAGTTCCGGGTGGTACACTGAAGCTTTCTTT CASSSGWYTEAFF
few TRBD1 TRBJ1-1 TRBV12-5 TGTGCTAGTGCCTGGGACAGGGTTTCCACTGAAGCTTTCTTT CASAWDRVSTEAFF
many - TRBJ2-3 TRBV20-1 TGCAGTGCTAGAGAGGCTGGCGCGAGGGTGAATACGCAGTATTTT CSAREAGARVNTQYF
many TRBD1 TRBJ1-2 TRBV6-5 TGTGCCAGCAGTTACTTGGGACAGGGAGGGAATGGCTACACCTTC CASSYLGQGGNGYTF
many - TRBJ2-5 TRBV3-1 TGTGCCAGCAGCCAAGGAGGATTAGAGCGGGCCACCGGGCTAGAGACCCAGTACTTC CASSQGGLERATGLETQYF
many TRBD1 TRBJ1-1 TRBV6-1 TGTGCCAGCAGTGAACGAATGGGGACAGGGGGCGAGGGTGCTGAAGCTTTCTTT CASSERMGTGGEGAEAFF
many - TRBJ1-2 TRBV7-2 TGTGCCAGCAGCTCGCGAATTAACTATGGCTACACCTTC CASSSRINYGYTF
many TRBD1 TRBJ2-3 TRBV7-6 TGTGCCAGCAGCTTAGAAACGGGCAGGGGGTCCGATACGCAGTATTTT CASSLETGRGSDTQYF
many - TRBJ2-7 TRBV4-3 TGCGCCAGCAGCCAAGGTCCGGACGCCACCTACGAGCAGTACTTC CASSQGPDATYEQYF